This T cell receptor (beta chain) was documented in a study of T cells in Graves' hyperthyroidism and ophthalmopathy. The CDR3 sequence is 12 residues long. The V end was cut by 6 bases, the J end by 2 bases, with 10 bases between. Germline V gives CDR1 DFQATT, CDR2 SNEGSKA (reference sequence). From RNA transcripts, TCR beta CDR3 regions were amplified. The TCR CDR3 was amplified in a first-round RT-PCR using the HTBI primer set. MiXCR, applied by TCRdb to the multiplex PCR reads, yields one record per CDR3 protein. The sample holds about 270,000 distinct CDR3 sequences; 22% are singletons and the top ten take around 62%. Those patients with uncontrolled infection, other autoimmune disease, pregnancy or lactation were excluded. This clonotype was counted many times. Its specificity is not known. Study-wide results and limits: Within blood appeared most thyroid clonotypes that had expanded above 0.001. Ophthalmopathy prediction by the model preceded onset by a median 6.5 months.

V gene TRBV20-1 combines with J gene TRBJ1-2, with D unclear. This clonotype originated in a man aged 25-45 years with Graves' ophthalmopathy. The specimen sequenced was blood. This chain's CDR3 is CSAPDGNYGYTF. CDR3 bases: TGCAGTGCCCCGGACGGAAACTATGGCTACACCTTC.